These 10 T cell receptor beta chains originate from one sample sequenced in a study of T cells expressing NK-cell markers. Reanalyzing the 5' RACE reads, TCRdb keeps one entry per CDR3 protein, without DNA. This repertoire includes about 540,000 distinct CDR3 sequences. Sequencing was done on a sample of blood T cells: a sorted CD56 or NKG2C T cell subset, CD4+ or CD8+ T cells, or bulk PBMC T cells (not recorded which). These TCRs come from a man younger than 35 in good health.

The chain uses TRBV14 and TRBJ2-4; TCRdb names TRBD2, which stays unverified in the absence of DNA. The CDR3 loop spans 17 amino acids. From germline, CDR1 is SGHDN and CDR2 FVKESK. The CDR3: CASSIRTSGVGQNIQYF.

This sequence joins TRBV20-1 and TRBJ1-2; no DNA is available, so the TRBD1 call from TCRdb remains unchecked. From germline, CDR1 is DFQATT and CDR2 SNEGSKA (reference sequence). This CDR3 is built from 11 residues. The CDR3 region is CSAPAGEGYTF.

This chain uses TRBV11-3 with TRBJ2-1; there is no DNA to check the TCRdb D call of TRBD2. Germline CDR1 reads SGHNT; CDR2 reads YENEEA. The CDR3 sequence is 15 residues long. CDR3 protein: CASSITGTRANEQFF.

This CDR3 reads CASRYTSGETQYF. The rearrangement joins TRBV6-6 to TRBJ2-5; the D gene TCRdb calls, TRBD1, cannot be checked with no DNA. The CDR3 is 13 amino acids. Germline CDR1 MNHNY, CDR2 SVGAGI (reference sequence).

This chain joins TRBV12-3 or TRBV12-4 and TRBJ2-3; TCRdb returns TRBD1, unconfirmable since there is no DNA. The CDR3 runs to 15 residues. This CDR3 reads CASSARQGVTDTQYF.

The J gene is TRBJ1-1, the V gene TRBV15. Germline loops: CDR1 LNHNV, CDR2 YYDKDF (reference sequence). The length of the CDR3 is 12 residues. This CDR3 reads CATWGRDTEAFF.

The chain uses TRBV27 and TRBJ1-4; checking the TCRdb D call of TRBD1 is not possible without DNA. This CDR3 has 16 residues. The germline V gene has CDR1 MNHEY and CDR2 SMNVEV (reference sequence). The CDR3: CASSSYAGTGGEKLFF.

The genes are TRBV10-3 and TRBJ1-2; TCRdb lists TRBD1, though no DNA is available to test this call. Per germline, CDR1 ENHRY and CDR2 SYGVKD. The CDR3 totals 15 residues. The CDR3 region is CAISDRQGNHYGYTF.

The CDR3 protein is CASSPQTSGRLGETQYF. The rearrangement joins TRBV28 to TRBJ2-5; TCRdb's D call of TRBD2 is untestable without DNA. Looked up from germline, CDR1 is MDHEN and CDR2 is SYDVKM. The CDR3 is 17 amino acids.

This chain joins TRBV4-3 and TRBJ2-7; TCRdb reports TRBD1, a call that lacks DNA to check it against. This CDR3 is built from 17 residues. Per the germline V gene, CDR1 is LGHNA and CDR2 is YSLEER. This CDR3 reads CASSHLGVPGKSYEQYF.